The 7 T cell receptor beta chains given below trace back to one sample, sequenced in a study of T cells in Graves' hyperthyroidism and ophthalmopathy. Amplified TCR beta CDR3 regions derived from RNA transcripts. A set of HTBI primers served as the primers for a first-round RT-PCR of the TCR CDR3. TCRdb re-called the multiplex PCR reads through MiXCR, storing one row per CDR3 protein. The data show about half a million distinct CDR3 sequences, 15% to 20% seen once. Sequencing input: blood. Receptor source: a man between 35 and 55 years old with Graves' ophthalmopathy.

There are a few counts of this clonotype. The chain is built from TRBV12-3 or TRBV12-4 and TRBJ1-4; D is undetermined. Trimming removed 2 bases from V and 3 bases from J, with 7 bases in between. This CDR3 contains 14 residues. CDR3 sequence reads: CASSLMAANEKLFF. The CDR3 nucleotides read TGTGCCAGCAGTTTAATGGCGGCTAATGAAAAACTGTTTTTT.

The chain joins TRBV28 to TRBJ2-7; 9 bases fit TRBD2. CDR3 length equals 14 residues. V lost 4 bases and J lost 9; bases outside the gene matches: 10. The V gene's germline CDR1 is MDHEN and CDR2 SYDVKM. In nucleotides, the CDR3 is TGTGCCAGCAGTTCCCCATCCGCGACTAGCGGGCAGTACTTC. Translated: CASSSPSATSGQYF.

In this sample, this clonotype turned up a few times. This chain uses TRBV20-1 with TRBJ2-2, with D unresolved. V lost 0 bases, J lost 10 bases, and 12 bases lay in between. This CDR3 contains 13 residues. In germline, CDR1 is DFQATT, CDR2 SNEGSKA (reference sequence). The CDR3 sequence: CSARDRSRLELFF. As DNA, the CDR3 is TGCAGTGCTAGAGATCGGAGTCGCCTGGAGCTGTTTTTT.

This clonotype was detected ten times or more. The chain uses TRBV20-1 and TRBJ2-1; D is possibly TRBD2 (6 bases). V shed 4 bases and J shed 6 bases, with 16 bases lying between them. The CDR3 runs to 14 residues. The germline V gene encodes CDR1 DFQATT and CDR2 SNEGSKA (reference sequence). CDR3 sequence reads: CSATGTSQPNEQFF. In nucleotides, the CDR3 is TGCAGTGCTACCGGGACTTCGCAACCCAATGAGCAGTTCTTC.

This clonotype was detected a few times. The chain carries TRBV20-1 and TRBJ1-1; D unresolved. V shed 7 bases and J shed 2 bases, with 8 bases lying between them. Per the germline V gene, CDR1 is DFQATT and CDR2 is SNEGSKA (reference sequence). CDR3 length: 11 residues. CDR3 bases: TGCAGTGGAGGGATCAACACTGAAGCTTTCTTT. Its protein product is CSGGINTEAFF.

This chain joins TRBV11-2 and TRBJ2-1; 12 bases agree with TRBD2. The CDR3 spans 16 residues. With 4 bases clipped from V and 8 bases from J, the junction kept 9 bases outside the gene matches. The germline V gene has CDR1 SGHAT and CDR2 FQNNGV. CDR3 in amino acids: CASSSSTSGRGHEQFF. The CDR3, as DNA: TGTGCCAGCAGCTCTTCGACTAGCGGGAGAGGGCATGAGCAGTTCTTC.

The genes are TRBV13 and TRBJ2-4; 12 bases agree with TRBD2. With 5 bases clipped from V and 0 bases from J, the junction kept 11 bases outside the gene matches. The CDR3 length is 19 residues. Germline V CDR1 and CDR2: PRHDT, FYEKMQ (reference sequence). The chain's CDR3 is CASSLTLAGGDLAKNIQYF. CDR3 DNA: TGTGCCAGCAGCCTTACACTAGCGGGAGGTGACTTAGCCAAAAACATTCAGTACTTC.